This T cell receptor (beta chain) was documented in a study of shared clonotypes between healthy human individuals. The table came from immunoSEQ multiplex PCR; TCRdb's copy has only in-frame clones and leaves some out. The table includes hundreds of thousands of clones, roughly three quarters detected once. This clone was seen a single time. Germline V gene data show CDR1 as SGHDT and CDR2 as YYEEEE. The CDR3 sequence is 17 residues long. V lost 3 bases and J lost 2, with 21 bases in between. Sequencing was done on a sample of PBMCs. The chain employs TRBV5-6 and TRBJ2-7, with D possibly matching TRBD2 (7 bases). The source of this sequence is a woman aged 40 to 55 in good health. Some clones in this sample may be carry-over from other donors' samples. The CDR3 protein is CASSSKAGHTVPYEQYF. CDR3 in DNA: TGTGCCAGCAGCTCTAAAGCGGGACACACGGTACCCTACGAGCAGTACTTC. Using reference TRBV5-6 and TRBJ2-7 for the parts outside the CDR3, the full variable domain is DAGVTQSPTHLIKTRGQQVTLRCSPKSGHDTVSWYQQALGQGPQFIFQYYEEEERQRGNFPDRFSGHQFPNYSSELNVNALLLGDSALYLCASSSKAGHTVPYEQYFGPGTRLTVT.